One sample yielded the 11 T cell receptor beta chains listed below, sequenced in a study of blood T cell repertoires in COVID-19. Measured with immunoSEQ multiplex PCR; TCRdb has only the in-frame clones, and not every one. The repertoire consists of some 210,000 clones, with about nine tenths occurring once and the leading ten covering about 6.5%. Source material: peripheral blood. The receptors shown here come from a man aged 55 to 70 who had recovered from COVID-19.

This clone has just one count. The chain couples TRBV3-1 (or the pseudogene TRBV3-2) to TRBJ2-7; TRBD2 aligns across 8 bases. The V and J ends lost 6 bases and 6 bases, in that order; junction bases with no gene match: 10. CDR3 size: 14 residues. Germline CDR1 LGHDT, CDR2 YNNKEL (reference sequence). CDR3 in DNA: TGTGCCAGCAGGGGAAGGAAGCGGGAGTCCGAGCAGTACTTC. This sequence encodes CASRGRKRESEQYF.

V usage is TRBV5-1 and J usage is TRBJ1-1; TRBD1 is a possible D gene (5 bases). The CDR3 length is 15 residues. Germline-derived CDR1 and CDR2 are SGHRS and YFSETQ. The V gene lost 4 bases and the J gene lost 5 bases, with 18 bases spanning the gap. The DNA for the CDR3 is TGCGCCAGCAGCCCAGGGATTAGGCGACATACTGAAGCTTTCTTT. Amino acids: CASSPGIRRHTEAFF.

This clone appeared once. This CDR3 reads CASSQDASGNTIYF. CDR3 bases: TGTGCCAGCAGCCAAGACGCAAGCGGAAACACCATATATTTT. This rearrangement joins TRBV3-1 (or the pseudogene TRBV3-2) to TRBJ1-3; D remains ambiguous. The V gene's germline CDR1 is LGHDT and CDR2 YNNKEL (reference sequence). Deletions cut 0 bases from V and 4 bases from J, with 7 bases between. The CDR3 is 14 residues long.

The chain links TRBV7-2 to TRBJ2-1; D gene uncertain. Germline lookup yields CDR1 SGHTA and CDR2 FQGNSA. The CDR3 runs to 11 residues. The V end lost 4 bases, the J end lost 9 bases, and 7 bases lay between the germline ends. The CDR3 coding sequence is TGTGCCAGCAGCTCGGGTGGTGAGCAGTTCTTC. Protein product: CASSSGGEQFF.

The chain recombines TRBV30 with TRBJ2-7, with a tentative D call TRBD1 (7 bases). The length of the CDR3 is 15 residues. Germline-derived CDR1 and CDR2 are GTSNPN and SVGIG (reference sequence). V lost 3 bases to trimming and J lost 4 bases, with 19 bases between them. The CDR3: CAWREWQGGKYEQYF. In nucleotides, the CDR3 is TGTGCCTGGAGAGAATGGCAGGGGGGAAAGTACGAGCAGTACTTC.

The chain couples TRBV9 to TRBJ2-1; TRBD2 matches at 7 bases. The germline V gene encodes CDR1 SGDLS and CDR2 YYNGEE. The CDR3 covers 17 residues. The J segment lost 6 bases and the V segment lost 1 base, leaving 13 bases of the junction unmatched. CDR3 bases: TGTGCCAGCAGCGTATCGGTTGGCGGGAGCGGCGGCAATGAGCAGTTCTTC. It translates to CASSVSVGGSGGNEQFF. Drawing the rest from reference TRBV9 and TRBJ2-1, the complete variable domain is DSGVTQTPKHLITATGQRVTLRCSPRSGDLSVYWYQQSLDQGLQFLIQYYNGEERAKGNILERFSAQQFPDLHSELNLSSLELGDSALYFCASSVSVGGSGGNEQFFGPGTRLTVL.

The chain is built from TRBV10-3 and TRBJ2-3; 16 bases line up with TRBD2. The CDR3 sequence is 19 residues long. V gave up 3 bases and J gave up 1 base; unmatched junction bases: 7. Germline-derived CDR1 and CDR2 are ENHRY and SYGVKD. This CDR3 reads CAISDPSGTSGGGTDTQYF. The CDR3 DNA sequence: TGTGCCATCAGTGACCCCTCCGGGACTAGCGGGGGGGGCACAGATACGCAGTATTTT.

This clone was counted once. This chain connects TRBV24-1 to TRBJ2-3; 8 nucleotides match TRBD2. V lost 9 bases, J lost 1 base, and 8 bases stayed unmatched. The CDR3 totals 15 residues. Germline loops: CDR1 KGHDR, CDR2 SFDVKD. Here the CDR3 DNA reads TGTGCCACCCAGCTCGGGGGGGCCGGCACAGATACGCAGTATTTT. It is translated as CATQLGGAGTDTQYF.

The chain couples TRBV7-2 to TRBJ2-5; 9 nucleotides line up with TRBD2. Per germline, CDR1 SGHTA and CDR2 FQGNSA. This CDR3 comprises 18 residues. Trimming cost V 1 base and J 1 base; bases outside gene matches: 10. This chain's CDR3 is CASSLVSAGGPRQETQYF. In DNA form, the CDR3 reads TGTGCCAGCAGCTTAGTCTCCGCGGGAGGGCCCCGCCAAGAGACCCAGTACTTC.

The genes are TRBV18 and TRBJ1-5; no clear D. The CDR3 contains 12 residues. V was shortened by 2 bases and J by 7 bases, with 6 bases between the two germline ends. Per the germline V gene, CDR1 is KGHSH and CDR2 is LQKENI. The CDR3 protein is CASSPGGQPQHF. For the CDR3, the DNA is TGTGCCAGCTCACCAGGAGGGCAGCCCCAGCATTTT.

The rearrangement uses TRBV29-1 and TRBJ1-2, with 8 bases identical to TRBD1. The junction had 6 bases not matched to a gene; V was cut back by 5 bases and J by 4 bases. Germline CDR1 and CDR2: SQVTM and ANQGSEA. The CDR3 loop spans 13 amino acids. The CDR3, as DNA: TGCAGCGTTACGCGGACAGGGAGCTATGGCTACACCTTC. Its translation: CSVTRTGSYGYTF. Full variable domain (missing parts from reference TRBV29-1 and TRBJ1-2): SAVISQKPSRDICQRGTSLTIQCQVDSQVTMMFWYRQQPGQSLTLIATANQGSEATYESGFVIDKFPISRPNLTFSTLTVSNMSPEDSSIYLCSVTRTGSYGYTFGSGTRLTVV.